The T cell receptor (beta chain) described here comes from a study of Ad26.COV2.S vaccination and SARS-CoV-2 variants. Study background: The study gave Ad26.COV2.S intramuscularly, once or twice 56 days apart.

Assay: immunoSEQ multiplex PCR; the TCRdb copy retains only in-frame clones and omits some. The sample shows 300,000 to 400,000 clones, about nine tenths of them seen only once. Treatment indicated: around 19 received Ad26.COV2.S at low or high dose, single or two shots; five or six received placebo; per-sample allocation not given. Sampling took place 63 days after the first vaccine or placebo injection. The TCR was taken from a person aged 18-60 years who received the Ad26.COV2.S COVID-19 vaccine or a placebo. The starting material was peripheral blood, obtained in a trial of Ad26.COV2.S vaccine versus placebo.

CDR3 sequence (DNA): TGTGCTAGTGGTTTGGTATGGGATCGGGGCCTAGCCAAAAACATTCAGTACTTC. Protein product: CASGLVWDRGLAKNIQYF. V usage is TRBV12-5 and J usage is TRBJ2-4; D assignment may be TRBD1 or TRBD2 (5 bases each). V lost 0 bases, J lost 0 bases, and 15 bases lay in between. This CDR3 has 18 residues. Germline V gene data show CDR1 as LGHNT and CDR2 as FRNRAP.